This entry lists 3 T cell receptor beta chains sequenced from one sample in a study of T cells expressing NK-cell markers. TCRdb reprocessed the 5' RACE reads and keeps a single row for each CDR3 protein, giving no DNA. This table lists 550,000 or so distinct CDR3 sequences. The specimen sequenced was blood T cells: a sorted CD56 or NKG2C T cell subset, CD4+ or CD8+ T cells, or bulk PBMC T cells (not recorded which). Receptor source: a man younger than 35 in good health.

The V and J genes are TRBV11-2 and TRBJ2-1; as DNA is missing, the TRBD1 call by TCRdb cannot be tested. This CDR3 has 17 residues. Germline CDR1 and CDR2: SGHAT and FQNNGV. CDR3 protein: CASSLEIRGRPYNEQFF.

V is TRBV27 and J is TRBJ2-1; TCRdb lists TRBD2, though no DNA is available to test this call. The germline CDR1 and CDR2 sequences are MNHEY and SMNVEV (reference sequence). This CDR3 has 17 amino acids. The CDR3: CASSSTSGRAGYNEQFF.

This chain connects TRBV19 to TRBJ2-2; TCRdb reports TRBD1, a call that lacks DNA to check it against. The CDR3 length is 16 residues. Germline CDR1 is LNHDA and CDR2 is SQIVND (reference sequence). CDR3 protein: CASTAGQGPAVGELFF.